The sample holds a few counts of the clone carrying this TCR beta chain. These data come from a study of T cells after yellow fever vaccination. Overall study findings and caveats: Abundant clonotypes from the bulk population could have been carried over as contaminants into FACS-sorted repertoires.

TCRdb reprocessed the 5' RACE reads with MiXCR, giving one entry per CDR3 protein. The sample lists over 65,000 distinct CDR3 sequences, 13% seen once, with 20% to 25% in the top ten. Germline CDR1 SGHDN, CDR2 FVKESK. This CDR3 contains 11 residues. Trimming took 6 bases from V and 8 from J, leaving 9 bases between them. The sequence derives from a young man who received the YFV17D yellow fever vaccine. The sample here was CD8+ T cells not binding an NS4B(214-222) dextramer, sorted from PBMCs, taken roughly 20 days after the first yellow fever vaccination. The rearrangement joins TRBV14 to TRBJ2-3, with TRBD2 as a possible D gene (5 bases). The CDR3 nucleotides read TGTGCCAGCAGTGAGGACTTTACGCAGTATTTT. This encodes CASSEDFTQYF.